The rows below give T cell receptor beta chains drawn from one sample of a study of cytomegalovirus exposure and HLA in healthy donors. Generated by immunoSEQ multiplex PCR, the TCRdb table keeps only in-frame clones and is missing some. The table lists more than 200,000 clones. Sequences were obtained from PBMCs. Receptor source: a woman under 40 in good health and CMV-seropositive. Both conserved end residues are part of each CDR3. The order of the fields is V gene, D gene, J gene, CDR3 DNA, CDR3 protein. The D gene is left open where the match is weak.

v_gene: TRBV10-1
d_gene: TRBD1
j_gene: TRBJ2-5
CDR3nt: TGCGCCAGCAGTGAAAGGACAGGGGGCAAGGAGACCCAGTACTTC
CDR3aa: CASSERTGGKETQYF

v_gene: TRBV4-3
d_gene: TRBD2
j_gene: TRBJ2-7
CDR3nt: TGCGCCAGCAGCCAAGATAAGGGACTAGCAAGCGAGCAGTACTTC
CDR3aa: CASSQDKGLASEQYF

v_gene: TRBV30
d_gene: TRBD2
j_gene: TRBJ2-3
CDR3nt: TGTGCCTGGCTTCACGCGGGAGCGAAAGATACGCAGTATTTT
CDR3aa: CAWLHAGAKDTQYF

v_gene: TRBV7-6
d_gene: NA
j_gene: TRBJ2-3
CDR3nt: TGTGCCAGCAGCCGAAGCGGGACAGATACGCAGTATTTT
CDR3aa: CASSRSGTDTQYF

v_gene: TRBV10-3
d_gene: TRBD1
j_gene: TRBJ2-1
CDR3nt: TGTGCCATCAGTGAGGGGCTGGGACAGGGGATCAGTGAGCAGTTCTTC
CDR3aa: CAISEGLGQGISEQFF

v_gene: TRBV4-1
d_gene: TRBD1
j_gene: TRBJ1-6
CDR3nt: TGCGCCAGCAGCCTCACCGGGACAGGGGATTCACCCCTCCACTTT
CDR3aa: CASSLTGTGDSPLHF

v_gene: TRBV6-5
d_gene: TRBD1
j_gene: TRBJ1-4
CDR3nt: TGTGCCAGCAGAGCCGGACAGGGCCGCGAAAAACTGTTTTTT
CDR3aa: CASRAGQGREKLFF

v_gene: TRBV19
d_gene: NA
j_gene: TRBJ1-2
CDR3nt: TGTGCCAGTAGTATGCCCTCGGCAGGGAACTATGGCTACACCTTC
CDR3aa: CASSMPSAGNYGYTF

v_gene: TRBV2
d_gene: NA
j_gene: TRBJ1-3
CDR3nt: TGTGCCAGCGGGAGGCTCTCTGGAAACACCATATATTTT
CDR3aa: CASGRLSGNTIYF

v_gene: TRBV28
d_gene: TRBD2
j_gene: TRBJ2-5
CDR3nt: TGTGCCAGCAGTCTGAAAGCGGGAGGCGGCCGAGAGACCCAGTACTTC
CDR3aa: CASSLKAGGGRETQYF

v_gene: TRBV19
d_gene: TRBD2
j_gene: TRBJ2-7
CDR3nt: TGTGCCAGTAGTATAGTTACTAGCGGGAGGAGCGAGCAGTACTTC
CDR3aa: CASSIVTSGRSEQYF

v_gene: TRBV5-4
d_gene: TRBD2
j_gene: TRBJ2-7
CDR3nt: TGTGCCAGCAGCCCGGGGACTAGCGGATTCTACGAGCAGTACTTC
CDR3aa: CASSPGTSGFYEQYF

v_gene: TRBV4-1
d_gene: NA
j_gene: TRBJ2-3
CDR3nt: TGCGCCAGCAGCCAAAATCCAGCCGAGGGCACAGATACGCAGTATTTT
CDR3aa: CASSQNPAEGTDTQYF

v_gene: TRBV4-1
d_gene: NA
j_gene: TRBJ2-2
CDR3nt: TGCGCCAGCAGCCAAGTTACGGGAACCGGGGAGCTGTTTTTT
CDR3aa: CASSQVTGTGELFF

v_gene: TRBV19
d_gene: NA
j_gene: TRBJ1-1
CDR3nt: TGTGCCACCTCACCAGGAGGGATGAACACTGAAGCTTTCTTT
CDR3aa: CATSPGGMNTEAFF

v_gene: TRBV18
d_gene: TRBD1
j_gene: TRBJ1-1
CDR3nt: TGTGCCAGCTCACCAGTCCCTACAGGGGTCAGCCACAACACTGAAGCTTTCTTT
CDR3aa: CASSPVPTGVSHNTEAFF

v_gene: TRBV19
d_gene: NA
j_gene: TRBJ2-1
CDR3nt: TGTGCCAGTAGTATGGATGGAGTTCTGGCAAATGAGCAGTTCTTC
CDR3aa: CASSMDGVLANEQFF

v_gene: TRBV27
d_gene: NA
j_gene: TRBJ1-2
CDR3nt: TGTGCCAGCAGTTCCACCTTGGGCAGGGGACCTTATGGCTACACCTTC
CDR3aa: CASSSTLGRGPYGYTF

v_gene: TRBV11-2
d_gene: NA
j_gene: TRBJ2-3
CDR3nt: TGTGCCAGCAGCCCCCTGGCAAGCCCGGGGGATACGCAGTATTTT
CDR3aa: CASSPLASPGDTQYF

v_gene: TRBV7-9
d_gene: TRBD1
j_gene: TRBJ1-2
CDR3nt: TGTGCCAGCAGCCCGTCTGGGACAGGGATCTCCGGCTACACCTTC
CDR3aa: CASSPSGTGISGYTF

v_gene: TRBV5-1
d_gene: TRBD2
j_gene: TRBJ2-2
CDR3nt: TGCGCCAGCAGCTTGACTAGCGGGAAAACCGGGGAGCTGTTTTTT
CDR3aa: CASSLTSGKTGELFF

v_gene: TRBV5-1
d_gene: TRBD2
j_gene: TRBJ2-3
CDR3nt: TGCGCCAGCAGCCCAGGACTAGCGGACACAGATACGCAGTATTTT
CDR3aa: CASSPGLADTDTQYF

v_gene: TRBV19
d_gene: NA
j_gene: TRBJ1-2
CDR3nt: TGTGCCAGTACTCGGACACAGAACTATGGCTACACCTTC
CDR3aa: CASTRTQNYGYTF

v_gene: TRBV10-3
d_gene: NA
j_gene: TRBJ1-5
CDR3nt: TGTGCCATCAGGGACACCGATCAGCCCCAGCATTTT
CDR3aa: CAIRDTDQPQHF

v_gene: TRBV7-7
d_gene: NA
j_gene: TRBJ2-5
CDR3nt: TGTGCCAGCAGCCGGTTAGGGGCCAGGGGAGAGACCCAGTACTTC
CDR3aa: CASSRLGARGETQYF

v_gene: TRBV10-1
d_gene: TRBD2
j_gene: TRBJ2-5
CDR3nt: TGCGCCAGCAGTGAGACTGGACTAGCGGGGGACAGAGAGACCCAGTACTTC
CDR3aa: CASSETGLAGDRETQYF

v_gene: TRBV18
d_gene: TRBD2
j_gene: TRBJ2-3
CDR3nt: TGTGCCAGCTCACTTAGCGGGGACAGCACAGATACGCAGTATTTT
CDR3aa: CASSLSGDSTDTQYF

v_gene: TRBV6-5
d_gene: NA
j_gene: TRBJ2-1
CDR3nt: TGTGCCAGCAGTTACAGGCTAGCGAGCTCCTACAATGAGCAGTTCTTC
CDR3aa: CASSYRLASSYNEQFF

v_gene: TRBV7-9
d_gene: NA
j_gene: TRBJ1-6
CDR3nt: TGTGCCAGCAGCTTAGGGGGGCGGTTTTCACCCCTCCACTTT
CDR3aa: CASSLGGRFSPLHF

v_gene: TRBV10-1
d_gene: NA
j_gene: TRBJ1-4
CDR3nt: TGCGCCAGCAGTGAAAGTTTTCCACAGGATGGGGAAAAACTGTTTTTT
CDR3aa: CASSESFPQDGEKLFF

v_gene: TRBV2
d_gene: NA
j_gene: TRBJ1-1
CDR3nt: TGTGCCAGCAGTAAACAGGGGAACACTGAAGCTTTCTTT
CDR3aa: CASSKQGNTEAFF

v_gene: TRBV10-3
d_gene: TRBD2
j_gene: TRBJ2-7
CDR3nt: TGTGCCACAGGGGGAATAGCGGGAGCCACCCACGAGCAGTACTTC
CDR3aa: CATGGIAGATHEQYF

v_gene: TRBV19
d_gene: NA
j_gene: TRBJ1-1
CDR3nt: TGTGCCAGTAGGAATATCTTACAGGTTGGGGTCCAAGCTTTCTTT
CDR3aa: CASRNILQVGVQAFF

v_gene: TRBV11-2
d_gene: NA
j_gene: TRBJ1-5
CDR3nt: TGTGCCAGCAGCTTAGATGGACAAAGGCGTCAGCCCCAGCATTTT
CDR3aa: CASSLDGQRRQPQHF

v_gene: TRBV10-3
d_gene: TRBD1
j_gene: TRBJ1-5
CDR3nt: TGTGCCATCAGCGTAGACAGGGATGGTCAGCCCCAGCATTTT
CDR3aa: CAISVDRDGQPQHF

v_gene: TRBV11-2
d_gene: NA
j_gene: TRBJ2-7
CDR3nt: TGTGCCAGCAGCTTAGCACCGGGATCCCAGTACGAGCAGTACTTC
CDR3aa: CASSLAPGSQYEQYF

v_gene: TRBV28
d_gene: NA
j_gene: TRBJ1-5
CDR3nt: TGTGCCAGCAGTTTATGGTCCCATAGCAATCAGCCCCAGCATTTT
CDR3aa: CASSLWSHSNQPQHF

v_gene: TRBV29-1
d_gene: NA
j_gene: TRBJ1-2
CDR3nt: TGCAGCGTTGATAGCTCCACGAACTATGGCTACACCTTC
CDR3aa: CSVDSSTNYGYTF

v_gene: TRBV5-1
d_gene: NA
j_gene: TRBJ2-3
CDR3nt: TGCGCCAGCAGCTCCAGCGGAACTAGCACAGATACGCAGTATTTT
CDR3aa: CASSSSGTSTDTQYF

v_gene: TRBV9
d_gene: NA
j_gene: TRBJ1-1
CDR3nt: TGTGCCAGCAGCGCTAGTGTGAATCACAGGGAAACGACTGAAGCTTTCTTT
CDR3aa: CASSASVNHRETTEAFF

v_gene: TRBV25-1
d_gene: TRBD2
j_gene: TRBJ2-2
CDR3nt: TGTGCCAGCAGGGAACCGGGACTAGCGGGACTTACCGGGGAGCTGTTTTTT
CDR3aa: CASREPGLAGLTGELFF

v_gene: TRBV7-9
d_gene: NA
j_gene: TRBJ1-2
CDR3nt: TGTGCCAGCAGCTTAGCCAGGGACTATGGCTACACCTTC
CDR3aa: CASSLARDYGYTF